The clone carrying this T cell receptor (beta chain) has a handful of counts. The target antigen is unknown. The data stem from a study of molecular identifiers for immune sequencing clone quantification. The study, taken as a whole, reports: Identical TCR molecules sharing a barcode could underestimate highly expanded clone sizes.

The V gene lost 0 bases and the J gene lost 3 bases, with 12 bases spanning the gap. This CDR3 contains 16 residues. The V gene's germline CDR1 is ENHRY and CDR2 SYGVKD. The naive CD8 libraries originated from between roughly 20,000 and 1,000,000 sorted cells and drew on 10%, 30% or 50% RNA. A single record per CDR3 protein comes from TCRdb applying MiXCR to the PCR reads. The sample has approximately 630,000 distinct CDR3 sequences, roughly 23% seen once; the top ten hold 0.78%. This TCR came from a human donor in good health. Some libraries in this study had Jurkat cell RNA spiked in. What was sequenced was naive CD8+ T cells from blood, with Jurkat cell RNA spiked in. The sample's subset: FACS-sorted CD8+CD4-CCR7+CD45RA+ naive T cells. The chain joins TRBV10-3 to TRBJ2-1; no firm D call. CDR3 region: CAISESGTVVYNEQFF. As DNA, the CDR3 is TGTGCCATCAGTGAGTCGGGAACAGTAGTCTACAATGAGCAGTTCTTC.